These 6 T cell receptor beta chains were all obtained from the same sample, sequenced in a study of cytomegalovirus exposure and HLA in healthy donors. A multiplex PCR was run with 60 Vbeta primers and 13 Jbeta primers. Sequencing used immunoSEQ multiplex PCR; TCRdb keeps in-frame clones, though not all of them. The profile covers 98,000 or so clones, with about 83% appearing a single time and 16% taken by the ten largest. Material: PBMCs. The receptors originated from a man between 60 and 75 years old in good health and CMV-seropositive.

This rearrangement joins TRBV5-5 to TRBJ2-5; 9 positions agree with TRBD2. Gene TRBJ2-7 matches the end of the DNA better, so the J call may be wrong. CDR3 length: 13 amino acids. Germline V CDR1 and CDR2: SGHKS, YYEKEE (reference sequence). The CDR3 protein is CASRGGVRYEQYF. The CDR3 DNA sequence: TGTGCCAGCCGCGGGGGGGTAAGGTACGAGCAGTACTTC.

The chain couples TRBV19 to TRBJ1-3, with D unclear. CDR1 is LNHDA and CDR2 is SQIVND in the germline V gene (reference sequence). The germline V and J ends were trimmed by 6 bases and 2 bases, with 5 bases remaining between them. The CDR3 runs to 12 residues. CDR3 region: CASSLTGNTIYF. As DNA, the CDR3 is TGTGCCAGTAGCCTTACTGGAAACACCATATATTTT.

This chain joins TRBV28 and TRBJ2-7; D may be TRBD2 (7 bases). V dropped 10 bases and J dropped 3 bases, with 16 bases sitting between them. CDR3 length: 13 amino acids. From germline, CDR1 is MDHEN and CDR2 SYDVKM. For the CDR3, the DNA is TGTGCCACCTCATGGGGGGGCAGCTACGAGCAGTACTTC. Protein: CATSWGGSYEQYF.

This clone has just a few counts. The chain has TRBV19 and TRBJ1-1; D not certain. The CDR3 consists of 13 residues. Trimming removed 3 bases at V and 0 bases at J, with 5 bases between. Germline CDR1 and CDR2: LNHDA and SQIVND (reference sequence). The CDR3 coding sequence is TGTGCCAGTAGTATCGGGGTGAACACTGAAGCTTTCTTT. Translated: CASSIGVNTEAFF. Drawing the rest from reference TRBV19 and TRBJ1-1, the complete variable domain is DGGITQSPKYLFRKEGQNVTLSCEQNLNHDAMYWYRQDPGQGLRLIYYSQIVNDFQKGDIAEGYSVSREKKESFPLTVTSAQKNPTAFYLCASSIGVNTEAFFGQGTRLTVV.

The V call is TRBV15, the J call TRBJ2-7; possibly TRBD2 for D (6 bases). V lost 5 bases to trimming and J lost 0 bases, with 11 bases between them. CDR3 size: 14 residues. CDR1 LNHNV and CDR2 YYDKDF come from the germline V gene (reference sequence). The CDR3 bases are TGTGCCACCAGCGCCGGGGGAAGCTCCTACGAGCAGTACTTC. The encoded protein is CATSAGGSSYEQYF.

In this sample, this clone turned up a few times. The rearrangement joins TRBV30 to TRBJ2-7; no firm D call. In germline, CDR1 is GTSNPN, CDR2 SVGIG (reference sequence). The length of the CDR3 is 13 residues. The V gene lost 0 bases and the J gene lost 2 bases, with 8 bases spanning the gap. The DNA for the CDR3 is TGTGCCTGGAGTGTACCCCCTACCTACGAGCAGTACTTC. Amino acid sequence: CAWSVPPTYEQYF.